The sequence of this T cell receptor (beta chain) was determined in a study of blood T cells in healthy people across ages. General study points: In long-lived donors, naive CD4+ cell counts and diversity exceeded those of aged donors. While age rose, TCR beta diversity per million T cells dropped in a roughly linear way.

A few counts support this clonotype. As yet, its antigen is unknown. The CDR3 is made up of 13 amino acids. Per the germline V gene, CDR1 is MGHRA and CDR2 is YSYEKL. Trimming left V 1 base short and J 7 bases short, with 8 bases between. Individuals who donated were healthy Caucasians from Russia aged roughly 6 to 100. Then a second PCR, running about 6 to 12 cycles, was carried out with a sample-barcoded 5' primer and a J-beta primer mix. Any given sample supplied a minimum of 3 million CDR3-containing paired-end reads. TCRdb reprocessed the 5' RACE reads with MiXCR, giving one entry per CDR3 protein. The table has more than 1.4 million distinct CDR3 sequences, around two fifths seen once.

The genes are TRBV4-1 and TRBJ2-1; D unresolved. Sequences were obtained from blood. This clonotype originated in a woman between 18 and 29 years old in good health. The CDR3: CASSQGTANEQFF. CDR3 sequence (DNA): TGCGCCAGCAGCCAAGGGACCGCAAATGAGCAGTTCTTC.